These T cell receptor beta chains were read from a single sample in a study of patients and donors after allogeneic stem cell transplantation. In TCRdb, the RT-PCR reads were re-called with MiXCR into one record per CDR3 protein. The sample consists of roughly 140,000 distinct CDR3 sequences, approximately 37% of them appearing once. The sequenced sample was blood, either unsorted or a sorted T cell fraction (not recorded which). The receptors originated from a human donor who was either an allogeneic HSCT recipient or a stem cell or donor lymphocyte infusion donor (not recorded which). It is not recorded whose cells these are; they may come from a transplant donor. Both conserved end residues are part of each CDR3. Fields, in order: V gene, J gene, D gene, clone size, CDR3 protein, CDR3 DNA. A D gene is named only where the DNA matches it firmly. The size entry is marked missing in some rows and otherwise reads once, few, many or a size class.

>TRBV12-3/TRBV12-4|TRBJ1-5|-|-
CASSLMGHGKQPQHF
TGTGCCAGCAGTTTAATGGGGCACGGGAAGCAGCCCCAGCATTTT
>TRBV6-5|TRBJ1-2|-|-
CASSYSGGGARGYTF
TGTGCCAGCAGTTACTCAGGAGGGGGGGCTCGTGGCTACACCTTC
>TRBV15|TRBJ1-2|-|few
CATSRDPGGGYTF
TGTGCCACCAGCAGAGATCCGGGCGGTGGCTACACCTTC
>TRBV24-1|TRBJ2-1|-|once
CATSGGPAGIYNEQFF
TGTGCCACCAGTGGTGGTCCTGCGGGGATCTACAATGAGCAGTTCTTC
>TRBV6-2/TRBV6-3|TRBJ2-3|TRBD2|few
CASSPGRRGADTQYF
TGTGCCAGCAGCCCCGGGAGGCGGGGCGCAGATACGCAGTATTTT
>TRBV5-1|TRBJ1-1|-|few
CASSPGGANTEAFF
TGCGCCAGCAGCCCGGGGGGAGCGAACACTGAAGCTTTCTTT
>TRBV7-3|TRBJ2-1|TRBD1|few
CASSLKGGQVEQFF
TGTGCCAGCAGCTTAAAGGGGGGACAGGTTGAGCAGTTCTTC
>TRBV14|TRBJ1-4|-|-
CASSPSEGWGNEKLFF
TGTGCCAGCAGCCCCTCGGAAGGGTGGGGTAATGAAAAACTGTTTTTT
>TRBV12-3/TRBV12-4|TRBJ1-1|-|-
CASSFEGINTEAFF
TGTGCCAGCAGTTTCGAAGGGATTAACACTGAAGCTTTCTTT
>TRBV19|TRBJ1-6|TRBD1|few
CASTPQTGGSSPLHF
TGTGCCAGTACCCCGCAGACAGGGGGAAGTTCACCCCTCCACTTT
>TRBV7-9|TRBJ2-1|-|-
CASSHSGQSSVTYNEQFF
TGTGCCAGCAGCCATTCAGGACAGTCGTCCGTTACCTACAATGAGCAGTTCTTC
>TRBV6-6|TRBJ2-1|TRBD1|few
CASRAGTGGYNEQFF
TGTGCCAGCAGGGCCGGGACAGGGGGTTACAATGAGCAGTTCTTC
>TRBV29-1|TRBJ2-3|TRBD1|-
CSVPGTVLADTQYF
TGCAGCGTCCCCGGGACAGTCCTCGCAGATACGCAGTATTTT
>TRBV20-1|TRBJ1-2|-|-
CSARDSTPLYGYTF
TGCAGTGCTAGAGATAGTACACCTCTATATGGCTACACCTTC
>TRBV7-9|TRBJ2-7|-|once
CDSSSRDKKYEQYF
TGTGACAGCAGTTCTCGGGACAAGAAATACGAGCAGTACTTC
>TRBV2|TRBJ2-1|TRBD1|-
CASSIGQGTHNEQFF
TGTGCCAGCAGCATCGGACAGGGGACCCACAATGAGCAGTTCTTC
>TRBV12-3/TRBV12-4|TRBJ2-3|TRBD2|-
CASSPGGGVMTADTQYF
TGTGCCAGCAGCCCCGGGGGGGGCGTAATGACGGCAGATACGCAGTATTTT
>TRBV24-1|TRBJ1-6|-|few
CATSAATRNSPLHF
TGTGCCACCAGTGCGGCAACAAGGAATTCACCCCTCCACTTT
>TRBV10-3|TRBJ2-5|-|-
CAISESGLETQYF
TGTGCCATCAGTGAGAGCGGCCTGGAGACCCAGTACTTC
>TRBV12-3/TRBV12-4|TRBJ2-6|TRBD1|-
CASSDSGTVPLVLTF
TGTGCCAGCAGTGACTCCGGGACAGTGCCACTCGTCCTGACTTTC
>TRBV9|TRBJ1-1|-|-
CASSGGRSTTEAFF
TGTGCCAGCAGCGGGGGACGGTCAACCACTGAAGCTTTCTTT
>TRBV12-3/TRBV12-4|TRBJ1-2|TRBD1|-
CASSRSQRQGLGGYTF
TGTGCCAGCAGCCGTTCCCAGAGACAGGGGTTAGGTGGCTACACCTTC
>TRBV6-5|TRBJ1-5|-|-
CASSGRGAGQPQHF
TGTGCCAGCAGCGGACGGGGAGCGGGCCAGCCCCAGCATTTT
>TRBV15|TRBJ2-3|-|-
CATSRMTDTQYF
TGTGCCACCAGCCGGATGACAGATACGCAGTATTTT
>TRBV6-6|TRBJ1-4|TRBD1|many
CASSPRDRGSEKLFF
TGTGCCAGCAGTCCCCGTGACAGGGGGAGTGAAAAACTGTTTTTT
>TRBV6-5|TRBJ1-3|-|few
CASSRERRANTIYF
TGTGCCAGCAGTAGAGAAAGACGGGCAAACACCATATATTTT
>TRBV14|TRBJ1-2|-|few
CASSQELGPRDGYTF
TGTGCCAGCAGCCAAGAATTGGGACCGCGCGATGGCTACACCTTC
>TRBV15|TRBJ2-1|-|-
CATSRDRWEQFF
TGTGCCACCAGCAGAGATAGGTGGGAGCAGTTCTTC
>TRBV28|TRBJ1-1|-|few
CASSNTGRAEAFF
TGTGCCAGCAGCAACACAGGAAGGGCTGAAGCTTTCTTT
>TRBV12-3/TRBV12-4|TRBJ1-1|-|few
CASRSRPDEAFF
TGTGCCAGCAGAAGTCGCCCAGATGAAGCTTTCTTT
>TRBV18|TRBJ1-2|-|-
CASSPGERGSTNYGYTF
TGTGCCAGCTCCCCCGGGGAAAGGGGGAGTACTAACTATGGCTACACCTTC
>TRBV25-1|TRBJ1-4|-|few
CASSEIWDGQDQRLFF
TGTGCCAGCAGTGAGATCTGGGACGGACAAGATCAGCGGCTGTTTTTT
>TRBV5-1|TRBJ2-5|-|-
CASTQGSQETQYF
TGCGCCAGTACCCAGGGCTCTCAAGAGACCCAGTACTTC
>TRBV12-3/TRBV12-4|TRBJ1-1|-|-
CASSLSVILSEAFF
TGTGCCAGCAGTTTAAGCGTCATCCTCTCCGAAGCTTTCTTT
>TRBV7-9|TRBJ2-1|TRBD1|-
CASSFRPGQGYNEQFF
TGTGCCAGCAGCTTCAGGCCGGGACAGGGCTACAATGAGCAGTTCTTC
>TRBV28|TRBJ1-2|-|-
CASSLLPTLYGYTF
TGTGCCAGCAGTTTGCTCCCTACCCTCTATGGCTACACCTTC
>TRBV3-1|TRBJ2-6|-|-
CASSQVPGEANVLTF
TGTGCCAGCAGCCAAGTTCCAGGGGAGGCCAACGTCCTGACTTTC
>TRBV4-3|TRBJ1-5|-|-
CASSEYVGVGQPQHF
TGCGCCAGCAGCGAGTACGTCGGAGTAGGACAGCCCCAGCATTTT
>TRBV4-3|TRBJ1-5|-|few
CASSPDRLYQPQHF
TGCGCCAGCAGTCCCGACAGACTTTATCAGCCCCAGCATTTT